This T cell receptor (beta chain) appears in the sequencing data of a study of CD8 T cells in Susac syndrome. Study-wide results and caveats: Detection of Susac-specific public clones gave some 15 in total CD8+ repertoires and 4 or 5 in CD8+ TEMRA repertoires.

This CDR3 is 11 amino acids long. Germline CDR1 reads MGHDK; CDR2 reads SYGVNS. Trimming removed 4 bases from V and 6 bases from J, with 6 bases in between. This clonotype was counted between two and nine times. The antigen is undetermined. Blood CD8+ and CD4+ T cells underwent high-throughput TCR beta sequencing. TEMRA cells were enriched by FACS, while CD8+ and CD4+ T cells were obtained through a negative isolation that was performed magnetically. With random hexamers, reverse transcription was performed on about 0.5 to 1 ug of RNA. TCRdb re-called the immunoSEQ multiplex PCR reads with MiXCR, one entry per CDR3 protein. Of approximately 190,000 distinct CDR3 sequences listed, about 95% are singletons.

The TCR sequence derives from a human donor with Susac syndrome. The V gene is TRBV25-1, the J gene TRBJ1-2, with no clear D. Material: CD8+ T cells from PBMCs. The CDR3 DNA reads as TGTGCCAGCAGTGGCGGAGATGGCTACACCTTC. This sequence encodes CASSGGDGYTF.